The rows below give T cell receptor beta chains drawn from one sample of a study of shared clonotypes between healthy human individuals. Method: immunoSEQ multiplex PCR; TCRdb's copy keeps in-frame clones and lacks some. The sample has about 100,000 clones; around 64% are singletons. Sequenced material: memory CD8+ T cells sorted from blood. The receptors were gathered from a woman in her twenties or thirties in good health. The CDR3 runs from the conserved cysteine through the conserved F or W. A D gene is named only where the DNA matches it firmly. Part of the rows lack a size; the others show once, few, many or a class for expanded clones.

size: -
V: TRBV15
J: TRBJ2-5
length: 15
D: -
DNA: TGTGCCACCAGCAGGGGAACAGGAGACCAAGAGACCCAGTACTTC
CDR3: CATSRGTGDQETQYF

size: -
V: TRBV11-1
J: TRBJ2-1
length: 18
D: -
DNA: TGTGCCAGCAGCTTAGTCCTGAGGGGTAGGAGGGTCTACAATGAGCAGTTCTTC
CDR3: CASSLVLRGRRVYNEQFF

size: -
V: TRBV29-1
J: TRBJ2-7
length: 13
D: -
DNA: TGCAGCGTTGAAGAAGGGGCCGGGGCCGAGCAGTACTTC
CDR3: CSVEEGAGAEQYF

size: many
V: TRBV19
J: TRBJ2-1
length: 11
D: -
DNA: TGTGCCAGTCCGATTCGGGATGAGCAGTTCTTC
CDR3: CASPIRDEQFF

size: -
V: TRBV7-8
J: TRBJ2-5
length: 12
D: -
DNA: TGTGCCAGCAGCCCGAGGGACCGGACCCAGTACTTC
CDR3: CASSPRDRTQYF

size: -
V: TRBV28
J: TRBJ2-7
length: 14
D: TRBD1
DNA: TGTGCCAGTAGACGGAAGGGGGCAGCTAACGAGCAGTACTTC
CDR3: CASRRKGAANEQYF

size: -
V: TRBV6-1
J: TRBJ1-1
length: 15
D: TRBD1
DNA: TGTGCCAGCAGTCCCTACAGGGGAAGTAACACTGAAGCTTTCTTT
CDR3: CASSPYRGSNTEAFF

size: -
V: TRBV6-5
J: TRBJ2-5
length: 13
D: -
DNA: TGTGCCACCAATATCCCCTCGGGTGAGACCCAGTACTTC
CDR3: CATNIPSGETQYF

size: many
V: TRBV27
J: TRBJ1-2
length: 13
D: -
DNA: TGTGCCAGCAGTTCCCAAGGGGTATATGGCTACACCTTC
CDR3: CASSSQGVYGYTF

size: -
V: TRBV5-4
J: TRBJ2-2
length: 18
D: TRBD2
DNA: TGTGCCAGCAGCCCAACTCTAGCGCGGGAGGGCTCCACCGGGGAGCTGTTTTTT
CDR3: CASSPTLAREGSTGELFF

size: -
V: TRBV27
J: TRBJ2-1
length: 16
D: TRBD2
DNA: TGTGCCAGCGTCCCCGAAAGCGGGAGGGCCTTAGATGAGCAGTTCTTC
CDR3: CASVPESGRALDEQFF

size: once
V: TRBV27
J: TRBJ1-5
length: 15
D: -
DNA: TGTGCCAGCAGGGACAGCTCGTATAGCAATCAGCCCCAGCATTTT
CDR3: CASRDSSYSNQPQHF

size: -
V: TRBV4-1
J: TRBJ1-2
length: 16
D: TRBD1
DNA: TGCGCCAGCAGCCAAGATGGACAGGACGGGAGGTATGGCTACACCTTC
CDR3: CASSQDGQDGRYGYTF

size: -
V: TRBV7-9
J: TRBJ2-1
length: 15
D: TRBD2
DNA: TGTGCCAGCAGCTTCTCCGGGACTAGCCCCAATGAGCAGTTCTTC
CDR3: CASSFSGTSPNEQFF

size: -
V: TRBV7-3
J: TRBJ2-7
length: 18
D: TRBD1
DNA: TGTGCCAGCAGCTTAACGTCGAACCGGGACAGGGTTAGCTACGAGCAGTACTTC
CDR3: CASSLTSNRDRVSYEQYF

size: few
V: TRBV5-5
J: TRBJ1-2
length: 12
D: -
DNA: TGTGCCAGCAGCTTGGATGGCAGGCCTTACACCTTC
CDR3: CASSLDGRPYTF

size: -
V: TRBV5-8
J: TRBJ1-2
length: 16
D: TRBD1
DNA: TGTGCCAGCAGCGAAAGGGACAGGGGGCCGAACTATGGCTACACCTTC
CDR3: CASSERDRGPNYGYTF

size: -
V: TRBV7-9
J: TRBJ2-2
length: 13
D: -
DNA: TGTGCCAGCAACAACTACTTCACCGGGGAGCTGTTTTTT
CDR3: CASNNYFTGELFF

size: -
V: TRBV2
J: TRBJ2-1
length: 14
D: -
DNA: TGTGCCAGCAGTGAAGGGGACGGGAGCAATGAGCAGTTCTTC
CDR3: CASSEGDGSNEQFF

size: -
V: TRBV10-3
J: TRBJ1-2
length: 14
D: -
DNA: TGTGCCATCAGTGTAGGTACGGACAGCTATGGCTACACCTTC
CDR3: CAISVGTDSYGYTF

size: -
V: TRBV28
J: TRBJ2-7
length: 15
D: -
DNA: TGTGCCAGCAGTTTTCGGGGGAGTGGATCCTACGAGCAGTACTTC
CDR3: CASSFRGSGSYEQYF

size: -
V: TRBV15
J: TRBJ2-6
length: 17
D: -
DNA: TGTGCCACCAGCAGAGATCCCGGAGGGACCGGGGCCAACGTCCTGACTTTC
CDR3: CATSRDPGGTGANVLTF

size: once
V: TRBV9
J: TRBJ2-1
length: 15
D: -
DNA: TGTGCCAGCAGCGTGGTGGGACTCGCATACAATGAGCAGTTCTTC
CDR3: CASSVVGLAYNEQFF

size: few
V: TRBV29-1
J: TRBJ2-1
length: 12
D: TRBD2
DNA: TGCAGCGGGGGTACTAGCGGGAATGAGCAGTTCTTC
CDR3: CSGGTSGNEQFF

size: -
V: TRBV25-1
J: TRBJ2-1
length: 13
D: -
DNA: TGTGCCAGCAGTGTCGGCAGCTACAATGAGCAGTTCTTC
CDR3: CASSVGSYNEQFF

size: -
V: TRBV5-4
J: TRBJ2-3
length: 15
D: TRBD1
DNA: TGTGCCAGCAGCTTACTGCAGGGGGGCACAGATACGCAGTATTTT
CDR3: CASSLLQGGTDTQYF

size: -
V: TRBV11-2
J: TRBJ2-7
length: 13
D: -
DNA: TGTGCCAGCAGCTTAGTCTGGCAGCACGAGCAGTACTTC
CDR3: CASSLVWQHEQYF

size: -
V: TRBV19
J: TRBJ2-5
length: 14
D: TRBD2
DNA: TGTGCCAGTAGTATAATAGCGGGAGTGGAGACCCAGTACTTC
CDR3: CASSIIAGVETQYF

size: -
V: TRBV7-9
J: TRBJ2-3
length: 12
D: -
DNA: TGTGCCAGCAGCCCCGGGGACCGCGGGATGTATTTT
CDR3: CASSPGDRGMYF

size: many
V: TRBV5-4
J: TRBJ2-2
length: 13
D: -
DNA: TGTGCCAGCTTCCAGGGCAGTGCCGGGGAGCTGTTTTTT
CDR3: CASFQGSAGELFF

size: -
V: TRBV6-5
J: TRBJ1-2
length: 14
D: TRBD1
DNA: TGTGCCAGCAGTCCCGGGACAGGTTTTGGGGGCTACACCTTC
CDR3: CASSPGTGFGGYTF

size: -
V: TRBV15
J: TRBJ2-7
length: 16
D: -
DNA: TGTGCCACCAGCAGAGATAGCGGGCAGGGACACTACGAGCAGTACTTC
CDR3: CATSRDSGQGHYEQYF

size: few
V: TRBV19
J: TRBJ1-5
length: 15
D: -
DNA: TGTGCCAGTAGTATCTTTCTAGGAGTAAATCAGCCCCAGCATTTT
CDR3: CASSIFLGVNQPQHF

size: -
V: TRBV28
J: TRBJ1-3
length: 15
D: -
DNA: TGTGCCAGCAGTCCCCACTCTTCCTCTGGAAACACCATATATTTT
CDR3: CASSPHSSSGNTIYF

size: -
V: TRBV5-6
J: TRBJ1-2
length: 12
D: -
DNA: TGTGCCAGCAGCTCGAACGATTATGGCTACACCTTC
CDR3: CASSSNDYGYTF

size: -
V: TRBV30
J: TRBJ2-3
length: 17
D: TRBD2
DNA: TGTGCCTGGAGGGAAATACTAGCGGGAGGCTTCACAGATACGCAGTATTTT
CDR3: CAWREILAGGFTDTQYF

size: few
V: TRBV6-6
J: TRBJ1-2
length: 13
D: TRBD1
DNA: TGTGCCAGCAGCCCGACAGGGGACTATGGCTACACCTTC
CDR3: CASSPTGDYGYTF

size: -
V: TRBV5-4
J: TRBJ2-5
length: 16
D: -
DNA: TGTGCCAGCAGCCTGGAGGTAGCCGGGGGCAGGGAGACCCAGTACTTC
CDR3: CASSLEVAGGRETQYF

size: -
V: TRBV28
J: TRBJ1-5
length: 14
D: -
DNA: TGTGCCAGCAGTCCAACACACAGCAATCAGCCCCAGCATTTT
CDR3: CASSPTHSNQPQHF

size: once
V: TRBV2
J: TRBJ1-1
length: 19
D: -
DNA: TGTGCCGCAAAGCTCTATTTGTCCCGGGTTGGCCGACCATACACTGAAGCTTTCTTT
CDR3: CAAKLYLSRVGRPYTEAFF

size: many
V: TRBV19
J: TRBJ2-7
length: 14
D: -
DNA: TGTGCCAGTAGTAGCGGCAGAGCCTACTACGAGCAGTACTTC
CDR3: CASSSGRAYYEQYF

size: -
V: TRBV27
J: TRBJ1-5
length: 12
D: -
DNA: TGTGCCAGCACGACGGGTGGTCAGCCCCAGCATTTT
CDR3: CASTTGGQPQHF

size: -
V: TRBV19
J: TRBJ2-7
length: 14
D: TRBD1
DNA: TGTGCCAGTAGTATTGTGACAGGGTCCTACGAGCAGTACTTC
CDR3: CASSIVTGSYEQYF

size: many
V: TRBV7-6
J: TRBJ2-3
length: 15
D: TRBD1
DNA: TGTGCCAGCAGCCGTTTCAGGGGGTTGACAGATACGCAGTATTTT
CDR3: CASSRFRGLTDTQYF

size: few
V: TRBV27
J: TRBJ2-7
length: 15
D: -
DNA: TGTGCCAGCAGTTTTGACATCCCTTGGGATAACAAGCAGTACTTC
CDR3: CASSFDIPWDNKQYF

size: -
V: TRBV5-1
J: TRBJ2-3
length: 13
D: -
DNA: TGCGCCAGCAGCTCGGACGCCACAGATACGCAGTATTTT
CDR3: CASSSDATDTQYF

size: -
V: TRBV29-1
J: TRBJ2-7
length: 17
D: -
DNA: TGCAGCGTTGTGGGTGGGGCTGGTTTTCCCCTGTACTACGAGCAGTACTTC
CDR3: CSVVGGAGFPLYYEQYF

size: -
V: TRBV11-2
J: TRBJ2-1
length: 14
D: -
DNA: TGTGCCAGCAGCTTATTGCCGGGGCCTAATGAGCAGTTCTTC
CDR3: CASSLLPGPNEQFF

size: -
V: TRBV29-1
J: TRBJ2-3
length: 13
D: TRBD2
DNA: TGCAGCGTGGAGACTAGCGGACCCACCGCGCAGTATTTT
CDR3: CSVETSGPTAQYF

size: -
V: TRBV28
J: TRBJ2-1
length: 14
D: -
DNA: TGTGCCAGCAGTTTATTATGGGATTACAATGAGCAGTTCTTC
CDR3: CASSLLWDYNEQFF

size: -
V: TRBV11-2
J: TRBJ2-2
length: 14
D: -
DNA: TGTGCCAGCAGCTTAGATATAGTAACCGGGGAGCTGTTTTTT
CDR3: CASSLDIVTGELFF

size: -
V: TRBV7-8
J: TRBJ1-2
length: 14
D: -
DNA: TGTGCCAGCAGCTTATTAATTTTGGGGTATGGCTACACCTTC
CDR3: CASSLLILGYGYTF

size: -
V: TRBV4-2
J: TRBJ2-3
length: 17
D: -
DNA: TGTGCCAGCAGCCAGGGTGCCTGGGAGACAGCGGCAGATACGCAGTATTTT
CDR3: CASSQGAWETAADTQYF